This T cell receptor (beta chain) originates from a study of T cells in localized non-small cell lung cancer. Comments on this clone: Its antigen is undetermined.

There are 16 residues in the CDR3. Trimming shortened V by 5 bases and J by 0 bases, and 14 bases separated the two germline ends. Looked up from germline, CDR1 is SGHTA and CDR2 is FQGTGA. Here immunoSEQ multiplex PCR was the method, and the copy in TCRdb shows in-frame clones only, minus some. The sample records approximately 30,000 clones, around 73% being singletons. General observations from the study: Sequencing covered just one tumor region, so heterogeneity cannot be ruled out. In adjacent lung appeared a median about 57 of the top 100 tumor clones. Prolonged overall survival went with higher T cell density in the blood. In uninvolved adjacent lung, T cell clonality reached its highest value, exceeding tumor.

The chain carries TRBV7-3 and TRBJ1-3, with D hard to call. This clonotype was sampled from a male donor aged 60 or over with stage II squamous cell lung carcinoma. The sample in question was peripheral blood, obtained before any cancer treatment. The CDR3 region has the DNA TGTGCCAGCAGCCAAGGGCCCTACGACTCTGGAAACACCATATATTTT. Residues: CASSQGPYDSGNTIYF. Together with reference TRBV7-3 and TRBJ1-3, the CDR3 gives the full variable domain: GAGVSQTPSNKVTEKGKYVELRCDPISGHTALYWYRQSLGQGPEFLIYFQGTGAADDSGLPNDRFFAVRPEGSVSTLKIQRTERGDSAVYLCASSQGPYDSGNTIYFGEGSWLTVV.